The rows below give T cell receptor beta chains drawn from one sample of a study of post-analysis software for immune sequencing data. TCRdb analysed the PCR reads with MiXCR anew, one entry per CDR3 protein. The sample has approximately 460,000 distinct CDR3 sequences; 45% are singletons. Sample: blood. These receptors were taken from a girl aged 10 to 17 with multiple sclerosis. CDR3s leave out the opening cysteine and the closing phenylalanine or tryptophan.

v_gene	j_gene	CDR3aa
TRBV20-1	TRBJ2-7	SAKPGLATYEQY
TRBV5-1	TRBJ1-1	ASSLGAGGNTEAF
TRBV5-1	TRBJ2-7	ASSLKRETPEQY
TRBV28	TRBJ2-1	ASSPGQLYNEQF
TRBV9	TRBJ1-3	ASSVGRPGNTIY
TRBV12-3/TRBV12-4	TRBJ2-1	ASSFVTGIMDEQF
TRBV4-3	TRBJ1-2	ASSQEQGPYGYT
TRBV12-3/TRBV12-4	TRBJ1-5	ASGPQSNQPQH
TRBV10-2	TRBJ1-5	ASGDGGNQPQH
TRBV7-3	TRBJ2-1	ASSLKLARSSYNEQF
TRBV28	TRBJ2-7	ASSLPLEAGGVSYEQY
TRBV9	-	ASSVPDGSSYNEQY
TRBV7-2	TRBJ2-7	ASSSQARTSGSGYEQY
TRBV6-2/TRBV6-3	TRBJ2-5	ASSYPGLVEETQY
TRBV20-1	TRBJ2-3	SARASGKTDTQY
TRBV20-1	TRBJ2-1	SARDIGLAGVNEQF
TRBV7-2	TRBJ2-1	ASSLDMLITYNEQF
TRBV2	TRBJ1-2	TSRSSRALSLYGYT
TRBV5-1	TRBJ2-7	ASSLVQGGDEQY
TRBV29-1	TRBJ2-7	SVHAGQGSYEQY
TRBV28	TRBJ2-7	ARTSRRDRMTYEQY
TRBV28	-	ASSLWVLAGGLPYEQY
TRBV24-1	TRBJ2-5	ATSGGHRQETQY
TRBV24-1	TRBJ1-1	ATSRIEAF
TRBV3-1	TRBJ2-6	ASSPTLATGANVRT
TRBV20-1	-	SAPDTYYEQY
TRBV19	TRBJ2-1	ASSIEAGGYNEQF
TRBV4-1	TRBJ1-2	ASSQSLTDRYYGYT
TRBV6-5	TRBJ2-1	ASSWSLAGGGEQF
TRBV12-5	TRBJ2-1	ASALMNYNEQF
TRBV3-1	TRBJ2-1	ASSQVGGRASYNEQF
TRBV10-3	TRBJ2-5	AISEPMGKLQETQY
TRBV28	TRBJ2-1	ASSPAQSSYNEQF
TRBV29-1	TRBJ2-3	SVLWTGADTQY
TRBV5-1	TRBJ2-7	ASSRDTSYEQY
TRBV29-1	TRBJ2-6	SAVGGPGANVLT
TRBV29-1	-	SVQGGTAETQY
TRBV5-1	TRBJ2-1	ASSLATRDEQF
TRBV5-1	TRBJ2-1	ASRDREYNEQF
TRBV27	TRBJ2-3	ASSARREGPADTQY
TRBV28	TRBJ2-3	ATQGGSDTQY
TRBV27	TRBJ2-3	ASSYPGGNGDTQY
TRBV7-2	TRBJ2-7	ASSLFESYEQY
TRBV11-2	TRBJ2-1	ASSRIAGGFDEQF
TRBV29-1	TRBJ1-1	SVAGQGTEAF
TRBV4-1	-	ASSQVEGPNYEQY
TRBV4-1	TRBJ2-4	ASSQGPRAAKNIQY
TRBV12-3/TRBV12-4	TRBJ2-6	ASSFIGANVLT
TRBV29-1	TRBJ2-7	SVPHGYEQY
TRBV5-1	TRBJ2-3	ASGWRGDSTDTQY
TRBV7-2	TRBJ2-5	ASSLWAGGQETQY
TRBV4-1	TRBJ2-6	ASSQRQTGGESSGANVLT
TRBV20-1	TRBJ1-5	SAKPMGQFRNQPQH
TRBV12-3/TRBV12-4	TRBJ2-1	ASSAGLMGGKF
TRBV2	TRBJ1-6	ASSVNSPLH